This TCR beta chain was sequenced during a study of cytomegalovirus exposure and HLA in healthy donors. Study-wide background: Assignment to the Caucasian-associated ancestry cluster applied to approximately 80% of the 350 to 500 genotyped donors.

A multiplex PCR was run with 60 Vbeta primers and 13 Jbeta primers. Generated by immunoSEQ multiplex PCR, the TCRdb table keeps only in-frame clones and is missing some. In the table there are roughly 200,000 clones, roughly 74% of which are singletons. The J segment lost 0 bases and the V segment lost 4 bases, leaving 7 bases of the junction unmatched. The CDR3 runs 16 residues. Germline values: CDR1 MGHRA, CDR2 YSYEKL. The J gene is TRBJ2-3, the V gene TRBV4-1; the match to TRBD2 covers 7 bases. The sample was PBMCs. This TCR was recovered from a woman younger than 45 in good health and CMV-seronegative. In DNA form, the CDR3 reads TGCGCCAGCAGCCTAGTGGGGACTACTAGCACAGATACGCAGTATTTT. It specifies CASSLVGTTSTDTQYF.